This T cell receptor beta chain is from a study of T cells in Graves' hyperthyroidism and ophthalmopathy. RNA transcripts yielded amplified TCR beta CDR3 regions. In the first-round RT-PCR of the TCR CDR3, the HTBI primer set was used. Each CDR3 protein is one row after TCRdb ran MiXCR on the multiplex PCR reads. The sample has around 520,000 distinct CDR3 sequences, roughly a quarter seen once. The CDR3 sequence is 15 residues long. V lost 6 bases, J lost 4 bases, and 15 bases lay in between. Germline CDR1 SGHVS, CDR2 FQNEAQ. This clonotype has at least ten counts. The V and J genes are TRBV7-8 and TRBJ2-2, with D perhaps TRBD2 (6 bases). Sequencing used blood. The sequence was collected from a woman aged 25 to 39 with Graves' ophthalmopathy. The CDR3 reads CASREGLGLTGELFF. CDR3 bases: TGTGCCAGCAGAGAGGGACTCGGACTCACCGGGGAGCTGTTTTTT.